The 2 T cell receptor beta chains below all came from one sample that was sequenced in a study of CD8 T cells in ankylosing spondylitis. Each CDR3 protein is one row after TCRdb ran MiXCR on the 5' RACE reads. The table shows approximately 100,000 distinct CDR3 sequences, with about 8.5% occurring only once. Specimen: blood, either unsorted or a sorted T cell fraction (not recorded which). The receptors shown here come from a male donor with ankylosing spondylitis or in good health (not recorded which).

This clonotype was seen many times. The chain recombines TRBV5-1 with TRBJ2-7; D is possibly TRBD1 (5 bases). V was cut by 0 bases and J by 6 bases, with 13 bases left in between. Germline V gene sequence: CDR1 SGHRS, CDR2 YFSETQ. The CDR3 extends over 14 amino acids. The CDR3: CASSLEGVPGEQYF. As DNA, the CDR3 is TGCGCCAGCAGCTTGGAAGGGGTACCCGGCGAGCAGTACTTC.

This clonotype was counted at least ten times. This chain connects TRBV10-3 to TRBJ2-3; D is possibly TRBD2 (5 bases). V shed 5 bases and J shed 2 bases, with 17 bases lying between them. Germline V gene data show CDR1 as ENHRY and CDR2 as SYGVKD. The CDR3 totals 16 residues. The CDR3 sequence is CAISPTKSRATDTQYF. The CDR3 nucleotides read TGTGCCATCAGTCCTACCAAATCGAGGGCCACAGATACGCAGTATTTT.